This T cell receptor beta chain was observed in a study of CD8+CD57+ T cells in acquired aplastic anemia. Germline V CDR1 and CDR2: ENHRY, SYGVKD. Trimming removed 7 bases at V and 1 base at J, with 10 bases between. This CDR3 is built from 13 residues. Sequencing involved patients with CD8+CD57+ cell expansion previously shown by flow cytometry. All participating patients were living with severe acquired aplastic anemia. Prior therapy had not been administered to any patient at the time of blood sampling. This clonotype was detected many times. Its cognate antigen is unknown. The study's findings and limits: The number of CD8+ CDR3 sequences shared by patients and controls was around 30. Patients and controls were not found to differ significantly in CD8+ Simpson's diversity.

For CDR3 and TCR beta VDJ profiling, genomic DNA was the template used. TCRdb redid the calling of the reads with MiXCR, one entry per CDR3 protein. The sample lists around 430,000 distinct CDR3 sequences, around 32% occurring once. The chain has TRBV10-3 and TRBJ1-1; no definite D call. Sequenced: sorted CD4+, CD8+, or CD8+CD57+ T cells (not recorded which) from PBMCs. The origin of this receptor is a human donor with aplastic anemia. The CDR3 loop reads CAIKEESNTEAFF. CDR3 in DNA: TGTGCCATCAAGGAGGAGTCGAACACTGAAGCTTTCTTT.